This passage covers 27 T cell receptor beta chains from one sample sequenced in a study of CD8+ T cells in alopecia areata. RNA, once extracted, was reverse transcribed into cDNA for use as the sequencing template. Data came from immunoSEQ multiplex PCR; TCRdb stores just in-frame clones and leaves some out. The table records about 180,000 clones, over 55% of them present only once. The sequenced sample was CD4+ T cells sorted from blood, obtained at week 0. Every receptor here comes from a human donor with alopecia areata.

The V call is TRBV5-4, the J call TRBJ1-3, with D possibly matching TRBD1 (6 bases). V was shortened by 4 bases and J by 2 bases, with 13 bases between the two germline ends. From germline, CDR1 is SGHNT and CDR2 YYREEE (reference sequence). The CDR3 extends over 15 amino acids. The CDR3 region has the DNA TGTGCCAGCAGCCCGTCGGACAGTCCTGGAAACACCATATATTTT. It is translated as CASSPSDSPGNTIYF.

This clone was seen only once. J is TRBJ2-7 and V is TRBV6-5, with D possibly TRBD1 on 6 matching bases. Between the trimmed V and J ends, which lost 8 bases and 1 base, there was a span of 15 bases. The CDR3 totals 14 residues. CDR1 and CDR2 from the germline V gene are MNHEY and SVGAGI. The CDR3 here is CASARGITSYEQYF. The CDR3 DNA reads TGTGCCAGCGCCAGGGGAATAACGTCCTACGAGCAGTACTTC.

A single count supports this clone. V is TRBV2 and J is TRBJ2-7; 14 bases fit TRBD2. Trimming at V came to 6 bases and at J to 7 bases, leaving 14 bases not matched to a gene. The germline V gene has CDR1 SNHLY and CDR2 FYNNEI. The CDR3 extends over 17 amino acids. The CDR3 DNA reads TGTGCCAGCAGCGGCATCATACTGGGACTAGCGGGGGAGGAGCAGTACTTC. It encodes CASSGIILGLAGEEQYF. The full variable domain, with the rest looked up from reference TRBV2 and TRBJ2-7, is EPEVTQTPSHQVTQMGQEVILRCVPISNHLYFYWYRQILGQKVEFLVSFYNNEISEKSEIFDDQFSVERPDGSNFTLKIRSTKLEDSAMYFCASSGIILGLAGEEQYFGPGTRLTVT.

The rearrangement joins TRBV6-1 to TRBJ2-1; 10 bases agree with TRBD1. Losses at the gene ends were 10 bases for V and 6 bases for J; bases not matched to a gene: 12. The germline V gene encodes CDR1 MNHNS and CDR2 SASEGT. The CDR3 extends over 15 amino acids. This chain's CDR3 is CATKIDRGPVNEQFF. The CDR3 DNA follows: TGTGCCACCAAAATAGACAGGGGGCCCGTCAATGAGCAGTTCTTC.

The chain recombines TRBV29-1 with TRBJ2-7; possibly TRBD2 for D (6 bases). The CDR3 is 12 residues long. V lost 2 bases and J lost 5, with 10 bases in between. Germline loops: CDR1 SQVTM, CDR2 ANQGSEA. CDR3 nucleotide sequence: TGCAGCGTTGAATATGGCGGGAACGAGCAGTACTTC. Amino acids: CSVEYGGNEQYF.

The rearrangement joins TRBV5-1 to TRBJ2-1; 11 bases map to TRBD2. V dropped 6 bases and J dropped 4; count of bases not matched to a gene: 6. This CDR3 region has 15 residues. Germline V gene lookup returns CDR1 SGHRS and CDR2 YFSETQ. The CDR3, as DNA: TGCGCCAGCACACTAGCGGGGGTTGGTTACAATGAGCAGTTCTTC. Translating gives CASTLAGVGYNEQFF.

In DNA, the CDR3 is TGTGCCTGGAGTTCCGGGACAGGGGTCAATCAGCCCCAGCATTTT. Residues: CAWSSGTGVNQPQHF. The gene calls are TRBV30 and TRBJ1-5; TRBD1 agrees at 10 bases. The junction had 4 bases not matched to a gene; V was cut back by 2 bases and J by 3 bases. This CDR3 has 15 amino acids. In germline, CDR1 is GTSNPN, CDR2 SVGIG (reference sequence).

The genes are TRBV6-1 and TRBJ2-5; D could derive from TRBD1 or TRBD2 (5 bases each). With 5 bases removed from V and 5 bases from J, the gap between germline ends came to 18 bases. CDR3 length: 15 amino acids. In germline, CDR1 is MNHNS, CDR2 SASEGT. The CDR3 nucleotides read TGTGCCAGCAGTAACGAGGGTGCCTGGGGGGAGACCCAGTACTTC. Translating it yields CASSNEGAWGETQYF.

The chain joins TRBV30 to TRBJ1-2, with D hard to call. The ends were cut back, 3 bases at V and 2 bases at J, with 7 bases in the middle. The CDR3 covers 12 residues. CDR1 and CDR2 (germline): GTSNPN, SVGIG (reference sequence). The CDR3 DNA reads as TGTGCCTGGAGACTGGAGAACTATGGCTACACCTTC. Encoded protein: CAWRLENYGYTF.

CDR3 protein: CASSRDHGSEKLFF. The CDR3 DNA sequence: TGTGCCAGCAGCAGAGACCACGGAAGCGAAAAACTGTTTTTT. The chain links TRBV7-9 to TRBJ1-4; the D is unclear. V lost 5 bases to trimming and J lost 8 bases, with 15 bases between them. This CDR3 has 14 amino acids. Per germline, CDR1 SEHNR and CDR2 FQNEAQ (reference sequence).

The gene calls are TRBV7-2 and TRBJ1-6; possibly TRBD1 for D (5 bases). Germline CDR1 reads SGHTA; CDR2 reads FQGNSA. Between the trimmed V and J ends, which lost 0 bases and 5 bases, there was a span of 5 bases. This CDR3 has 14 amino acids. This chain's CDR3 is CASSLATDNSPLHF. In DNA form, the CDR3 reads TGTGCCAGCAGCTTAGCGACAGATAATTCACCCCTCCACTTT.

This chain connects TRBV27 to TRBJ1-1, with D unresolved. Germline-derived CDR1 and CDR2 are MNHEY and SMNVEV (reference sequence). V was pared by 0 bases and J by 5 bases, with 13 bases between. The CDR3 extends over 15 amino acids. The CDR3 DNA is TGTGCCAGCAGTTTATCGGTCCGGATGGGGACTGAAGCTTTCTTT. This translates into CASSLSVRMGTEAFF.

The chain couples TRBV7-2 to TRBJ1-2; TRBD1 might be the D (6 bases). CDR3 length: 13 amino acids. Trimming cost V 0 bases and J 6 bases, with 8 bases left between them. CDR1 and CDR2 (germline): SGHTA, FQGNSA. CDR3 DNA sequence: TGTGCCAGCAGCTTAGCGCCAGGGGATGGCTACACCTTC. Protein: CASSLAPGDGYTF.

V and J are TRBV6-1 and TRBJ1-1; TRBD1 aligns across 7 bases. Per the germline V gene, CDR1 is MNHNS and CDR2 is SASEGT. Trimming removed 7 bases from V and 4 bases from J; junction bases left unmatched: 9. The CDR3 is 14 amino acids. CDR3 region: CASNTQGGSTEAFF. The CDR3 DNA follows: TGTGCCAGCAATACTCAGGGGGGGAGCACTGAAGCTTTCTTT.

The rearrangement links TRBV7-4 to TRBJ2-5, with D possibly matching TRBD1 (6 bases). The V end lost 4 bases, the J end lost 4 bases, and 13 bases lay between the germline ends. Per germline, CDR1 SGHVT and CDR2 SQSDAQ. The CDR3 extends over 14 amino acids. CDR3 protein: CASSSKGVGETQYF. CDR3 coding DNA: TGTGCCAGCAGCTCCAAGGGGGTGGGAGAGACCCAGTACTTC. The full variable domain, in which reference TRBV7-4 and TRBJ2-5 provide the parts outside the CDR3, is GAGVSQSPRYKVAKRGRDVALRCDSISGHVTLYWYRQTLGQGSEVLTYSQSDAQRDKSGRPSGRFSAERPERSVSTLKIQRTEQGDSAVYLCASSSKGVGETQYFGPGTRLLVL.

The V and J genes are TRBV29-1 and TRBJ1-2, with D hard to call. Germline V gives CDR1 SQVTM, CDR2 ANQGSEA. CDR3 length equals 11 residues. Deletions cut 3 bases from V and 5 bases from J, with 7 bases between. CDR3 DNA: TGCAGCGTTGACAGGCGGTATGGCTACACCTTC. It codes for CSVDRRYGYTF.

The V and J genes are TRBV29-1 and TRBJ2-7; D call uncertain. The CDR3 runs to 13 residues. Germline V lookup: CDR1 SQVTM, CDR2 ANQGSEA. The ends were cut back, 6 bases at V and 3 bases at J, with 15 bases in the middle. CDR3 amino acids: CSVQSRLNYEQYF. The DNA of the CDR3 is TGCAGCGTACAAAGTCGACTGAACTACGAGCAGTACTTC.

The chain recombines TRBV5-1 with TRBJ2-3; a possible D gene is TRBD1 (6 bases). Trimming took 0 bases from V and 2 from J, leaving 10 bases between them. The CDR3 contains 15 residues. Germline V CDR1 and CDR2: SGHRS, YFSETQ. The CDR3 protein is CASSLEGGATDTQYF. The CDR3 DNA reads TGCGCCAGCAGCTTGGAAGGGGGAGCCACAGATACGCAGTATTTT.

The chain uses TRBV19 and TRBJ1-2; D not resolved. V lost 2 bases to trimming and J lost 4 bases, with 11 bases between them. The CDR3 loop spans 14 amino acids. Germline V gene sequence: CDR1 LNHDA, CDR2 SQIVND (reference sequence). As DNA, the CDR3 is TGTGCCAGTAGTATATCGCAGAGTTTCTATGGCTACACCTTC. Protein sequence: CASSISQSFYGYTF. Supplemented by reference TRBV19 and TRBJ1-2, the full variable domain reads DGGITQSPKYLFRKEGQNVTLSCEQNLNHDAMYWYRQDPGQGLRLIYYSQIVNDFQKGDIAEGYSVSREKKESFPLTVTSAQKNPTAFYLCASSISQSFYGYTFGSGTRLTVV.

This sequence joins TRBV10-2 and TRBJ1-5, with D perhaps TRBD1 (5 bases). V was cut by 6 bases and J by 5 bases, with 14 bases left in between. CDR3 size: 14 residues. Germline V gives CDR1 WSHSY, CDR2 SAAADI. CDR3 DNA: TGCGCCAGCAGCCAGGGACGGCCTGATCAGCCCCAGCATTTT. Its protein is CASSQGRPDQPQHF.

The rearrangement links TRBV29-1 to TRBJ2-1; 9 bases are a match to TRBD1. J gave up 4 bases and V 0 bases, and 7 bases lay outside the gene matches. CDR1 and CDR2 from the germline V gene are SQVTM and ANQGSEA. This CDR3 has 16 amino acids. CDR3 sequence (DNA): TGCAGCGTTGAAGAGAAGGGGACAGGGTATTACAATGAGCAGTTCTTC. The encoded protein is CSVEEKGTGYYNEQFF.

V usage is TRBV29-1 and J usage is TRBJ1-1; TRBD1 matches at 7 bases. V lost 7 bases to trimming and J lost 11 bases; unmatched junction nucleotides: 13. The CDR3 contains 12 residues. The germline gives CDR1 SQVTM, CDR2 ANQGSEA. The CDR3 region is CSALRGQIGAFF. In DNA form, the CDR3 reads TGCAGCGCACTGAGGGGGCAAATCGGTGCTTTCTTT.

This sequence joins TRBV29-1 and TRBJ2-7; a possible D gene is TRBD1 (6 bases). Trimming took off 0 bases at V and 2 bases at J, with 11 bases between the two ends. This CDR3 contains 14 residues. The germline V gene has CDR1 SQVTM and CDR2 ANQGSEA. CDR3 coding DNA: TGCAGCGTTGAAGAGACAGGACACACCTACGAGCAGTACTTC. The encoded protein is CSVEETGHTYEQYF.

The rearrangement joins TRBV2 to TRBJ1-2, with D tentatively TRBD1 (5 bases). V shed 6 bases and J shed 4 bases, with 12 bases lying between them. This CDR3 spans 13 amino acids. Germline V CDR1 and CDR2: SNHLY, FYNNEI. The chain's CDR3 is CASSGRGLYGYTF. The CDR3 nucleotides are TGTGCCAGCAGCGGGAGGGGTCTCTATGGCTACACCTTC.

CDR3 DNA sequence: TGTGCCTGGATGGGGCTCTATGGCTACACCTTC. Its translation: CAWMGLYGYTF. This chain uses TRBV30 with TRBJ1-2, with a tentative D call TRBD1 (5 bases). Trimming took 4 bases from V and 4 from J, leaving 7 bases between them. The germline V gene encodes CDR1 GTSNPN and CDR2 SVGIG (reference sequence). The CDR3 is 11 amino acids.

Note on this clone: The sample contains more than one DNA sequence encoding this CDR3. This sequence joins TRBV9 and TRBJ2-3; D gene ambiguous. The V end lost 0 bases, the J end lost 2 bases, and 10 bases lay between the germline ends. Germline V gene data show CDR1 as SGDLS and CDR2 as YYNGEE. This CDR3 is built from 15 residues. The CDR3 DNA follows: TGTGCCAGCAGCGTAGCCGCAGGCTACACAGATACGCAGTATTTT. Residues: CASSVAAGYTDTQYF.

This clone appeared a few times. CDR3 sequence (DNA): TGTGCCACCAGCAGAGAGGTAGGGAGGTCCAATCAGCCCCAGCATTTT. Its protein is CATSREVGRSNQPQHF. The genes are TRBV15 and TRBJ1-5; D is undetermined. Deletions cut 0 bases from V and 3 bases from J, with 12 bases between. The CDR3 contains 16 residues. Germline V gene data show CDR1 as LNHNV and CDR2 as YYDKDF (reference sequence).